These 14 T cell receptor beta chains originate from one sample sequenced in a study of blood T cell repertoires in COVID-19. TCRdb keeps only in-frame clones here, not all; method: immunoSEQ multiplex PCR. Of under 80,000 clones in the sample, approximately 90% were seen once. Sequenced sample: peripheral blood. These receptors all come from a human donor in a cohort sampled during active COVID-19.

The rearrangement uses TRBV7-2 and TRBJ1-6; D gene unclear. The CDR3 has 13 residues. Germline loops: CDR1 SGHTA, CDR2 FQGNSA. V was clipped by 2 bases and J by 11 bases, with 10 bases between them. CDR3 sequence reads: CASSLPEVPPLHF. The CDR3 region has the DNA TGTGCCAGCAGCTTACCGGAGGTTCCACCCCTCCACTTT.

This chain connects TRBV28 to TRBJ2-7, with a tentative D call TRBD2 (6 bases). This CDR3 is 18 amino acids long. Trimming stripped 6 bases from V and 0 bases from J, with 24 bases between. Germline V CDR1 and CDR2: MDHEN, SYDVKM. CDR3 sequence (DNA): TGTGCCAGCAGCCCCCGGGCCCTGGGGCGGGGAAGCTCCTACGAGCAGTACTTC. Protein: CASSPRALGRGSSYEQYF.

V and J are TRBV12-3 or TRBV12-4 and TRBJ1-1; unclear D gene. Trimming took 7 bases from V and 4 from J, leaving 13 bases between them. This CDR3 spans 13 amino acids. CDR3 residues: CASKSRSGTEAFF. The CDR3 nucleotides read TGTGCCAGCAAGTCAAGGTCGGGCACTGAAGCTTTCTTT.

The V and J genes are TRBV30 and TRBJ1-3; possibly TRBD1 for D (5 bases). V dropped 5 bases and J dropped 0 bases, with 11 bases sitting between them. CDR1 is GTSNPN and CDR2 is SVGIG in the germline V gene (reference sequence). This CDR3 is 14 amino acids long. This chain's CDR3 is CAWEGQSSGNTIYF. CDR3 sequence (DNA): TGTGCCTGGGAAGGACAAAGCTCTGGAAACACCATATATTTT.

This chain joins TRBV7-2 and TRBJ2-7; tentatively, D is TRBD1 (5 bases). Germline-derived CDR1 and CDR2 are SGHTA and FQGNSA. Between the trimmed V and J ends, which lost 5 bases and 3 bases, there was a span of 14 bases. The CDR3 is 14 residues long. The CDR3, as DNA: TGTGCCAGCAGCGCCGGTGGGGCAAACTACGAGCAGTACGTC. The encoded protein is CASSAGGANYEQYV.

The chain has TRBV28 and TRBJ2-3; D is possibly TRBD2 (6 bases). This CDR3 is 12 amino acids long. Germline V gene lookup returns CDR1 MDHEN and CDR2 SYDVKM. Trimming took off 11 bases at V and 2 bases at J, with 11 bases between the two ends. CDR3 DNA sequence: TGTGCCTCAAGCGGGTCCACAGATACGCAGTATTTT. Translated, it gives CASSGSTDTQYF.

The chain combines TRBV10-2 with TRBJ2-3, with 8 bases identical to TRBD1. J lost 5 bases, V lost 7 bases, and 8 bases had no gene match. The germline CDR1 and CDR2 sequences are WSHSY and SAAADI. CDR3 size: 14 residues. The CDR3: CASKSQGAGDTQYF. DNA of the CDR3: TGCGCCAGCAAAAGCCAGGGGGCCGGAGATACGCAGTATTTT.

The genes are TRBV28 and TRBJ2-7, with 13 bases identical to TRBD2. CDR3 length: 16 amino acids. V shed 5 bases, J shed 2 bases, and the junction held 6 bases outside the gene matches. Germline CDR1 is MDHEN and CDR2 is SYDVKM. This CDR3 is CASSPPGTSGTYEQYF. The CDR3 nucleotides are TGTGCCAGCAGTCCCCCGGGGACTAGCGGGACCTACGAGCAGTACTTC.

The chain combines TRBV5-1 with TRBJ2-1, with D maybe TRBD2 (6 bases). Trimming left V 4 bases short and J 4 bases short, with 12 bases between. CDR3 length: 14 amino acids. Germline CDR1 and CDR2: SGHRS and YFSETQ. The CDR3 DNA reads TGCGCCAGCAGCACCCGGGACTCGTACAATGAGCAGTTCTTC. Residues: CASSTRDSYNEQFF.

DNA of the CDR3: TGTGCCAGCAGTTTAGGGAGCGCAGATACGCAGTATTTT. This sequence encodes CASSLGSADTQYF. The chain is built from TRBV27 and TRBJ2-3, with D possibly matching TRBD2 (5 bases). The V end lost 2 bases, the J end lost 4 bases, and 7 bases lay between the germline ends. Germline V gives CDR1 MNHEY, CDR2 SMNVEV (reference sequence). The length of the CDR3 is 13 residues.

The V call is TRBV29-1, the J call TRBJ2-1, with D unclear. Per the germline V gene, CDR1 is SQVTM and CDR2 is ANQGSEA. This CDR3 is 11 amino acids long. Trimming removed 8 bases from V and 2 bases from J, with 7 bases in between. CDR3 sequence reads: CSYPAYNEQFF. The CDR3 nucleotides are TGCAGCTACCCAGCCTACAATGAGCAGTTCTTC.

J is TRBJ1-3 and V is TRBV7-3, with D maybe TRBD1 (6 bases). Looked up from germline, CDR1 is SGHTA and CDR2 is FQGTGA. This CDR3 comprises 15 residues. V lost 3 bases and J 0 bases, leaving 9 bases between the germline ends. For the CDR3, the DNA is TGTGCCAGCAGCTTGGACAGCAACTCTGGAAACACCATATATTTT. Translation: CASSLDSNSGNTIYF.

The rearrangement uses TRBV10-3 and TRBJ2-7; TRBD1 matches at 8 bases. Losses at the gene ends were 10 bases for V and 6 bases for J; bases not matched to a gene: 11. The CDR3 runs to 13 residues. CDR1 ENHRY and CDR2 SYGVKD come from the germline V gene. The CDR3 here is CASAGTGPTEQYF. The CDR3 DNA is TGTGCCAGCGCCGGGACAGGCCCGACCGAGCAGTACTTC.

The V and J genes are TRBV28 and TRBJ1-1, with D perhaps TRBD1 (6 bases). The CDR3 sequence is 14 residues long. Deletions cut 2 bases from V and 4 bases from J, with 11 bases between. The V gene's germline CDR1 is MDHEN and CDR2 SYDVKM. The CDR3 loop reads CASSLVTGTTEAFF. The DNA of the CDR3 is TGTGCCAGCAGTTTAGTAACAGGGACCACTGAAGCTTTCTTT.